This T cell receptor beta chain was recovered during a study of cytotoxic CD8 clonotypes in ibrutinib-treated CLL. The overall study: Sequenced samples delivered averages of roughly 250,000 productive templates and 80,000 to 100,000 productive rearrangements.

Some clones are missing from TCRdb's copy, which holds only in-frame ones; the method was immunoSEQ multiplex PCR. The data contain roughly 300,000 clones, around 77% of them singletons. V lost 5 bases, J lost 4 bases, and 8 bases lay in between. The CDR3 has 12 residues. The germline gives CDR1 LNHDA, CDR2 SQIVND (reference sequence). Details on this clone: Its antigen is undetermined. The sample has other DNA sequences that encode this CDR3 too.

Genomic DNA for TCR beta libraries, roughly 2 micrograms, came from cryopreserved PBMCs. Findings and caveats of the study: Public clonotypes occurred uncommonly; on treatment, they contracted or remained stable. The clonality went up when patients responded to ibrutinib and dropped back toward baseline at progression.

The source material was PBMCs, sampled at disease progression, from a patient treated with ibrutinib. The clonotype comes from a human donor with chronic lymphocytic leukemia. This sequence joins TRBV19 and TRBJ1-2, with D perhaps matching TRBD1 (5 bases). As DNA, the CDR3 is TGTGCCAGTAGTCCAGGGCCCTATGGCTACACCTTC. This translates into CASSPGPYGYTF.